The sample holds many counts of the clone carrying this TCR beta chain. Its antigen remains unidentified. The data derive from a study of T cell repertoires in cytomegalovirus infection. Study findings and constraints: Using cumulative public TCR beta family frequency, the authors identified those who carried CMV together with the relevant HLA.

Germline values: CDR1 SGHTA, CDR2 FQGTGA. The CDR3 has 15 residues. Trimming took off 2 bases at V and 5 bases at J, with 15 bases between the two ends. TCRdb fed the reads into MiXCR, producing one record per CDR3 protein. The sample has roughly 90,000 distinct CDR3 sequences, 29% seen once; the top ten hold 71%. The chain couples TRBV7-3 to TRBJ2-5, with D unclear. This sample comprised CD8+ T cells from cultured PBMCs, obtained from culture after CMV antigen stimulation. The sequence came from a human donor in good health (CMV status not recorded). Some clones in this sample may be carry-over from other donors' samples. CDR3 DNA: TGTGCCAGCAGCTTAGTTGGCAGTTTGGGGGAGACCCAGTACTTC. Translation gives CASSLVGSLGETQYF.